The clone carrying this TCR beta chain was detected a few times. Its antigen is unidentified. The sample originates from a study of beta chain features in type 1 diabetes. Study details: Age, gender and cell yields were alike across patients and healthy donors. Findings and caveats of the study: For Type 1 diabetes patients, all four CD4+ subsets carried TCRB CDR3s that were moderately but significantly shorter. For patients and controls alike, PCR might favor shorter templates to the same degree.

Deletions cut 7 bases from V and 4 bases from J, with 9 bases between. Germline V gives CDR1 ENHRY, CDR2 SYGVKD. The CDR3 spans 12 residues. Expressed TCRB transcripts were sequenced because the isolated RNA had all been reverse transcribed beforehand. Libraries were prepared by immunoSEQ multiplex PCR; TCRdb keeps only in-frame clonotypes and omits some of them. The table records fewer than 300,000 clones, about a fifth of them present only once. The TCR was taken from a woman in her thirties or forties with type 1 diabetes. This chain links TRBV10-3 with TRBJ2-3, with D possibly matching TRBD1 (5 bases). Sequenced input: naive CD4+ T cells from blood. This CDR3 is CAIKTASDTQYF. DNA for the CDR3: TGTGCCATCAAGACAGCGTCAGATACGCAGTATTTT.